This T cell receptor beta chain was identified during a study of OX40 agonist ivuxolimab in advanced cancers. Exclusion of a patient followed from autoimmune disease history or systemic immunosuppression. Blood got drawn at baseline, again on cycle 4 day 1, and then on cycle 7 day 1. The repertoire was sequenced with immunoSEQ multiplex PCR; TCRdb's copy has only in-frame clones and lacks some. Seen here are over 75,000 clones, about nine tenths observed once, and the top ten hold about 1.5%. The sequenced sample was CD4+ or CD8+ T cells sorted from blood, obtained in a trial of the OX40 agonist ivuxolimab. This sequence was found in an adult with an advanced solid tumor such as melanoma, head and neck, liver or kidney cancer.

The CDR3 spells CASSVKTSYTGELFF. In nucleotides, the CDR3 is TGTGCCAGCAGCGTAAAAACTAGCTACACCGGGGAGCTGTTTTTT. The rearrangement joins TRBV7-9 to TRBJ2-2, with D perhaps TRBD2 (6 bases). CDR1 is SEHNR, CDR2 FQNEAQ, per germline (reference sequence). This CDR3 has 15 amino acids. V was pared by 5 bases and J by 3 bases, with 13 bases between.